This T cell receptor beta chain was sequenced during a study of breast tumors, draining lymph nodes, adjacent tissues. Study-wide results and limits: Findings are consistent with lymph node origin and intratumoral expansion of most tumor T cells. Compared with basal-like, luminal-like tumors shared significantly more repertoire with nontumor tissue.

CDR1 SGHTA and CDR2 FQGNSA come from the germline V gene. The CDR3 length equals 15 residues, ends included. This clonotype appeared a single time. Its target is not known. No DNA is shown, since the ends of the CDR3 on it are uncertain; the CDR3 is the one TCRdb lists. Samples came from axillary lymph nodes draining the breast cancer. Using its own MiXCR run on the multiplex PCR reads, TCRdb lists one record per CDR3 protein. There are under 250,000 distinct CDR3 sequences in the sample; approximately 29% occur only once, and about 1.4% lies in the top ten. This sequence was found in a female donor with breast cancer. Some clones in this sample may be carry-over from other donors' samples. This chain joins TRBV7-2 and TRBJ2-6. The sequencing sample was made of axillary lymph node tissue. CDR3 sequence reads: CASSLVGSGANVLPF.